The entry below gives a single TCR beta chain sequence along with its context. Its antigen remains unidentified. The PCR employed 60 Vbeta primers together with 13 Jbeta primers. The data were produced by immunoSEQ multiplex PCR, yet TCRdb's version contains in-frame clones alone and is incomplete. The table shows about 190,000 clones, with approximately 70% occurring only once. From germline, CDR1 is MDHEN and CDR2 SYDVKM. The ends lost 6 bases at V and 8 bases at J; junction bases unmatched: 7. The CDR3 is made up of 14 amino acids. The data derive from a study of cytomegalovirus exposure and HLA in healthy donors. Study conclusions and caveats: Cytomegalovirus-associated TCR beta chains were listed, numbering around 150. Researchers reported in a later analysis that a missense DCLRE1C variant was tied to TCR beta V- and J-gene trimming.

The sample taken for sequencing was PBMCs. This chain links TRBV28 with TRBJ2-1, with 10 positions matching TRBD2. The receptor was derived from a woman younger than 45 in good health and CMV-seropositive. The CDR3 DNA sequence: TGTGCCAGCAGCATACTAGCGGGAAGTTATGAGCAGTTCTTC. This translates into CASSILAGSYEQFF.